These 27 T cell receptor beta chains share one sample of origin, sequenced in a study of identical twins. Via MiXCR, TCRdb re-called the 5' RACE reads, giving one row per CDR3 protein. The data show approximately 1.8 million distinct CDR3 sequences, around a third seen once. The sample comprised cord blood. The source of these receptors is a newborn girl in good health.

The rearrangement joins TRBV20-1 to TRBJ1-1; 7 bases match TRBD1. This CDR3 region has 15 residues. V dropped 0 bases and J dropped 4; count of bases not matched to a gene: 8. CDR1 and CDR2 from the germline V gene are DFQATT and SNEGSKA (reference sequence). CDR3 nucleotide sequence: TGCAGTGCTAGAGACCGGACAGGTCGGGGCACTGAAGCTTTCTTT. It translates to CSARDRTGRGTEAFF.

This clonotype has just a few counts. The J gene is TRBJ1-2, the V gene TRBV4-2; possibly TRBD1 for D (5 bases). The CDR3 consists of 15 residues. CDR1 LGHNA and CDR2 YNFKEQ come from the germline V gene. V was clipped by 1 base and J by 8 bases, with 17 bases between them. The CDR3 here is CASSQVGDGGLGYTF. The CDR3 DNA sequence: TGTGCCAGCAGCCAAGTTGGGGACGGTGGGTTAGGCTACACCTTC.

In its sample, this clonotype was seen once. At one end, the junction sequence differs from germline, possibly due to a read error. In DNA, the CDR3 is TGTGCCAGCAGTTTAAGGCTAGTGGGCGCAGATACGGAGTATTTT. It codes for CASSLRLVGADTEYF. V is TRBV12-3 or TRBV12-4 and J is TRBJ2-3; D not resolved. This CDR3 has 15 amino acids.

This clonotype appeared a few times. The chain uses TRBV10-3 and TRBJ2-1; no definite D call. Trimming removed 0 bases at V and 7 bases at J, with 7 bases between. The CDR3 has 13 residues. Germline-derived CDR1 and CDR2 are ENHRY and SYGVKD. CDR3 sequence: CAISESKWNEQFF. The CDR3 region has the DNA TGTGCCATCAGTGAGTCAAAGTGGAATGAGCAGTTCTTC.

The chain has TRBV12-3 or TRBV12-4 and TRBJ1-1, with TRBD1 identical over 11 bases. There are 15 residues in the CDR3. V lost 5 bases to trimming and J lost 4 bases; unmatched junction nucleotides: 6. Here the CDR3 DNA reads TGTGCCAGCAGTCTCGGACAGGGGGCGACCACTGAAGCTTTCTTT. Translating it yields CASSLGQGATTEAFF.

This clonotype came up a few times. The chain employs TRBV6-6 and TRBJ2-3; 7 nucleotides match TRBD2. Germline V gene sequence: CDR1 MNHNY, CDR2 SVGAGI (reference sequence). There are 10 residues in the CDR3. V shed 7 bases and J 13 bases; nucleotides not matched to a gene: 5. The CDR3 DNA sequence: TGTGCCAGCACGGGCGGGAGAAAGTATTTT. Translating it yields CASTGGRKYF.

V is TRBV11-1 and J is TRBJ2-7, with D tentatively TRBD1 or TRBD2 (5 bases each). With 5 bases removed from V and 4 bases from J, the gap between germline ends came to 18 bases. The CDR3 has 15 residues. CDR1 SGHAT and CDR2 FQDESV come from the germline V gene (reference sequence). The chain's CDR3 is CASSVRDLLFYEQYF. CDR3 nucleotide sequence: TGTGCCAGCAGCGTCCGGGACCTACTATTTTACGAGCAGTACTTC.

This clonotype was observed a few times. The chain has TRBV15 and TRBJ2-1; D is possibly TRBD1 (6 bases). With 0 bases removed from V and 7 bases from J, the gap between germline ends came to 13 bases. The germline gives CDR1 LNHNV, CDR2 YYDKDF (reference sequence). The CDR3 consists of 15 residues. The CDR3 nucleotides read TGTGCCACCAGCAGAGACAGGGGTATTGCGAATGAGCAGTTCTTC. Residues: CATSRDRGIANEQFF.

This sequence joins TRBV7-2 and TRBJ2-3; the match to TRBD2 covers 10 bases. The trim removed 5 bases at V and 2 bases at J, leaving 7 bases unmatched. Germline CDR1 and CDR2: SGHTA and FQGNSA. The CDR3 totals 16 residues. The CDR3 nucleotides are TGTGCCAGCAGCGCACGTAGCGGGGGGAACACAGATACGCAGTATTTT. It translates to CASSARSGGNTDTQYF.

The rearrangement links TRBV7-2 to TRBJ2-5, with D hard to call. Germline V gene data show CDR1 as SGHTA and CDR2 as FQGNSA. The CDR3 has 13 amino acids. The ends were cut back, 2 bases at V and 5 bases at J, with 9 bases in the middle. The CDR3 region is CASSLRVIETQYF. As DNA, the CDR3 is TGTGCCAGCAGCTTAAGAGTGATTGAGACCCAGTACTTC.

The rearrangement links TRBV24-1 to TRBJ2-4; weak D call: TRBD2 (5 bases). Germline V lookup: CDR1 KGHDR, CDR2 SFDVKD. CDR3 length: 14 amino acids. V was pared by 3 bases and J by 13 bases, with 18 bases between. The chain's CDR3 is CATSDPLLEAEQYF. The CDR3 DNA reads TGTGCCACCAGTGATCCCCTGCTGGAGGCTGAGCAGTACTTC.

The chain is built from TRBV12-3 or TRBV12-4 and TRBJ1-5, with D unresolved. V gave up 3 bases and J gave up 12 bases, with 9 bases separating them. The CDR3 has 11 amino acids. CDR3 sequence: CASSFGVVQHF. CDR3 nucleotides: TGTGCCAGCAGTTTCGGGGTTGTCCAGCATTTT.

The V gene is TRBV20-1, the J gene TRBJ2-1; no definite D call. The CDR3 extends over 14 amino acids. Looked up from germline, CDR1 is DFQATT and CDR2 is SNEGSKA (reference sequence). V lost 6 bases and J 11 bases, leaving 23 bases between the germline ends. In DNA, the CDR3 is TGCAGTGCCAACCCGAAATATTTGAGCGCGCAGCAGTTCTTC. Translation: CSANPKYLSAQQFF.

Ten or more counts support this clonotype. The chain links TRBV10-3 to TRBJ1-4; 7 positions match TRBD1. Trimming cost V 3 bases and J 0 bases; bases outside gene matches: 4. Per the germline V gene, CDR1 is ENHRY and CDR2 is SYGVKD. The CDR3 is made up of 16 amino acids. This CDR3 reads CAISEIDRATNEKLFF. CDR3 nucleotides: TGTGCCATCAGTGAAATTGACAGGGCAACTAATGAAAAACTGTTTTTT.

Notes on this clonotype: An end of the junction differs from the germline gene, which may be a read error. The genes are TRBV6-2 or TRBV6-3 and TRBJ1-5, with no clear D. This CDR3 spans 15 amino acids. Germline V CDR1 and CDR2: MNHEY, SVGEGT. The CDR3 bases are TGTGCCAGCAGTTACCGTTACCGGACCCATCAGCGCCAGCATTTT. Protein sequence: CASSYRYRTHQRQHF.

This clonotype was observed many times. This chain joins TRBV11-2 and TRBJ2-5; possibly TRBD2 for D (5 bases). From germline, CDR1 is SGHAT and CDR2 FQNNGV. The V and J ends lost 3 bases and 5 bases respectively, with 10 bases between them. The CDR3 has 13 residues. The CDR3 sequence is CASSFGIPETQYF. The CDR3 nucleotides read TGTGCCAGCAGCTTCGGGATCCCGGAGACCCAGTACTTC.

The CDR3 DNA sequence: TGTGCCAGCAGTCTACACCGGGAGACCCAGTACTTC. Translating gives CASSLHRETQYF. The J gene is TRBJ2-5, the V gene TRBV12-3 or TRBV12-4; unclear D gene. There are 12 residues in the CDR3. Trimming stripped 5 bases from V and 5 bases from J, with 9 bases between.

A note on this clonotype: A much larger clone is a single base away; this may be a read error. The genes are TRBV4-2 and TRBJ2-3; D possibly corresponds to TRBD2 (6 bases). The CDR3 has 14 residues. CDR1 and CDR2 from the germline V gene are LGHNA and YNFKEQ. The CDR3 protein is CAGSQVGTSDTQYF. Here the CDR3 DNA reads TGTGCCGGCAGCCAAGTGGGGACTTCGGATACGCAGTATTTT.

This chain connects TRBV28 to TRBJ2-7, with 10 nucleotides matching TRBD2. Germline values: CDR1 MDHEN, CDR2 SYDVKM. The CDR3 is 18 amino acids. V lost 5 bases and J lost 5; bases outside the gene matches: 18. CDR3: CASSPPGLAGARRNEQYF. The CDR3 nucleotides are TGTGCCAGCAGTCCCCCCGGGCTAGCGGGAGCTCGCCGGAACGAGCAGTACTTC.

This clonotype was detected a few times. The genes are TRBV5-1 and TRBJ2-5; D ambiguous. The V end was cut by 2 bases, the J end by 0 bases, with 8 bases between. The CDR3 consists of 14 residues. Germline V gene lookup returns CDR1 SGHRS and CDR2 YFSETQ. In DNA, the CDR3 is TGCGCCAGCAGCTTTGGCTCGGACCAAGAGACCCAGTACTTC. Protein sequence: CASSFGSDQETQYF.

The CDR3 here is CASSPYPNEQYF. In nucleotides, the CDR3 is TGTGCCAGCAGCCCTTACCCCAATGAGCAGTACTTC. The rearrangement uses TRBV6-5 and TRBJ2-7, with unresolved D. Trimming pared 6 bases from V and 7 bases from J, leaving 13 bases between. Per germline, CDR1 MNHEY and CDR2 SVGAGI. There are 12 residues in the CDR3.

The rearrangement links TRBV11-2 to TRBJ2-1; TRBD2 agrees at 9 bases. Germline lookup yields CDR1 SGHAT and CDR2 FQNNGV. The CDR3 loop spans 15 amino acids. J gave up 9 bases and V 3 bases, and 9 bases lay outside the gene matches. CDR3 in amino acids: CASSFSRLAGSEQFF. CDR3 coding DNA: TGTGCCAGCAGCTTCTCCCGCCTAGCGGGGAGTGAGCAGTTCTTC. The full variable domain, with the rest looked up from reference TRBV11-2 and TRBJ2-1, is EAGVAQSPRYKIIEKRQSVAFWCNPISGHATLYWYQQILGQGPKLLIQFQNNGVVDDSQLPKDRFSAERLKGVDSTLKIQPAKLEDSAVYLCASSFSRLAGSEQFFGPGTRLTVL.

Many counts were recorded for this clonotype. V usage is TRBV28 and J usage is TRBJ2-3; 13 bases fit TRBD2. This CDR3 has 16 amino acids. Losses at the gene ends were 6 bases for V and 2 bases for J; bases not matched to a gene: 5. Germline lookup yields CDR1 MDHEN and CDR2 SYDVKM. The CDR3 spells CASSMGLAGSTDTQYF. The CDR3 coding sequence is TGTGCCAGCAGCATGGGACTAGCGGGGTCCACAGATACGCAGTATTTT.

V usage is TRBV20-1 and J usage is TRBJ1-6; D is unresolved. CDR1 is DFQATT and CDR2 is SNEGSKA in the germline V gene (reference sequence). Trimming shortened V by 2 bases and J by 8 bases, and 16 bases separated the two germline ends. The CDR3 runs 15 residues. Here the CDR3 reads CSARSDRQSYSPLHF. For the CDR3, the DNA is TGCAGTGCTAGATCAGACCGTCAGAGTTATTCACCCCTCCACTTT.

The V call is TRBV12-3 or TRBV12-4, the J call TRBJ2-3; D tentatively reads TRBD1 or TRBD2 (6 bases each). This CDR3 has 15 amino acids. Deletions cut 4 bases from V and 4 bases from J, with 15 bases between. CDR3 amino acids: CASSSRAGGADTQYF. The CDR3 DNA sequence: TGTGCCAGCAGTTCGAGGGCCGGGGGCGCAGATACGCAGTATTTT.

The rearrangement joins TRBV20-1 to TRBJ2-3; TRBD1 or TRBD2 may be the D gene (6 bases each). This CDR3 contains 14 residues. The germline CDR1 and CDR2 sequences are DFQATT and SNEGSKA (reference sequence). Deletions cut 3 bases from V and 5 bases from J, with 15 bases between. The CDR3 protein is CSASAGGGIDTQYF. The CDR3 coding sequence is TGCAGTGCTAGTGCTGGAGGGGGGATAGATACGCAGTATTTT.

This chain joins TRBV25-1 and TRBJ2-3, with D hard to call. The CDR3 runs 15 residues. CDR1 MGHDK and CDR2 SYGVNS come from the germline V gene. The germline V and J ends were trimmed by 1 base and 5 bases, with 13 bases remaining between them. Here the CDR3 reads CASSEFSSRGDTQYF. CDR3 bases: TGTGCCAGCAGTGAATTTTCCTCACGCGGAGATACGCAGTATTTT.